One and the same sample provided the 29 T cell receptor beta chains below, sequenced in a study. TCRdb independently ran MiXCR on the 5' RACE reads; one entry per CDR3 protein. The sample lists fewer than 50,000 distinct CDR3 sequences; around 23% were seen once. Tregs were sorted as CD4+CD25+CD127-/low cells. The sample comprised Tregs sorted from a lymph node. These receptors all stem from a female donor with breast cancer.

This rearrangement joins TRBV10-2 to TRBJ2-7; TRBD1 matches at 7 bases. The CDR3 consists of 13 residues. V trimming: 7 bases; J trimming: 4 bases; junction bases outside the gene matches: 7. Germline CDR1 WSHSY, CDR2 SAAADI. The CDR3, as DNA: TGCGCCAGCACCGGGACAGATTTTTACGAGCAGTACTTC. This translates into CASTGTDFYEQYF.

This clonotype was observed a handful of times. The rearrangement uses TRBV20-1 and TRBJ1-5; D not resolved. Trimming stripped 6 bases from V and 2 bases from J, with 14 bases between. The CDR3 is 14 amino acids. The germline CDR1 and CDR2 sequences are DFQATT and SNEGSKA (reference sequence). The CDR3 reads CSAWTIVGNQPQHF. The CDR3 bases are TGCAGTGCATGGACGATTGTTGGCAATCAGCCCCAGCATTTT.

The genes are TRBV28 and TRBJ2-4; D gene ambiguous. Trimming took 4 bases from V and 1 from J, leaving 14 bases between them. Germline V CDR1 and CDR2: MDHEN, SYDVKM. CDR3 length: 16 amino acids. The DNA of the CDR3 is TGTGCCAGCAGTTATGATACTCGGTTTGCCAAAAACATTCAGTACTTC. It specifies CASSYDTRFAKNIQYF.

This clonotype showed up many times. The V call is TRBV20-1, the J call TRBJ2-3; D may be TRBD2 (7 bases). Germline lookup yields CDR1 DFQATT and CDR2 SNEGSKA (reference sequence). The CDR3 has 15 residues. The V end was cut by 5 bases, the J end by 1 base, with 16 bases between. DNA of the CDR3: TGCAGTGCTCTGCGACGGGGGGCCGGCACAGATACGCAGTATTTT. Translation gives CSALRRGAGTDTQYF.

Notes on this clonotype: The junction differs from germline at one of its ends, possibly a read error. The chain employs TRBV7-2 and TRBJ1-1; D is perhaps TRBD1 (5 bases). Looked up from germline, CDR1 is SGHTA and CDR2 is FQGNSA. The CDR3 covers 13 residues. CDR3 in DNA: TGTGCCAACAGCTTGGGGACGGACCTTGAAGCTTTCTTT. This codes for CANSLGTDLEAFF.

This clonotype was seen at least ten times. The J gene is TRBJ1-2, the V gene TRBV6-1, with TRBD1 matching 12 bases. CDR3 length equals 14 residues. CDR1 MNHNS and CDR2 SASEGT come from the germline V gene. The J segment lost 4 bases and the V segment lost 6 bases, leaving 3 bases of the junction unmatched. CDR3 coding DNA: TGTGCCAGCAGCCGGGACAGGGGGCCCTATGGCTACACCTTC. It translates to CASSRDRGPYGYTF.

The V call is TRBV3-1, the J call TRBJ2-7, with D possibly called TRBD1 or TRBD2 (5 bases each). Germline V gene data show CDR1 as LGHDT and CDR2 as YNNKEL (reference sequence). With 5 bases removed from V and 5 bases from J, the gap between germline ends came to 13 bases. The CDR3 loop spans 13 amino acids. In nucleotides, the CDR3 is TGTGCCAGCAGCTCCGGGACCTTGGACGAGCAGTACTTC. Translating gives CASSSGTLDEQYF.

The V and J genes are TRBV5-1 and TRBJ1-2; 7 bases align to TRBD1. The germline gives CDR1 SGHRS, CDR2 YFSETQ. Trimming took 4 bases from V and 5 from J; bases not matched to a gene: 5. CDR3 length: 13 amino acids. The CDR3 here is CASSGGTAYGYTF. As DNA, the CDR3 is TGCGCCAGCAGCGGCGGGACAGCTTATGGCTACACCTTC.

Details on this clonotype: Since the CDR3 does not end with the conserved phenylalanine or tryptophan, this likely comes from a read error. The gene calls are TRBV4-1 and TRBJ2-7, with D perhaps TRBD1 or TRBD2 (5 bases each). This CDR3 is 16 amino acids long. V lost 4 bases, J lost 5 bases, and 21 bases lay in between. Germline assignment: CDR1 MGHRA and CDR2 YSYEKL. CDR3 DNA: TGCGCCAGCAGCCGAGATCTTACTGGGACGGGTAACGAGCAGTACTCC. This gives the protein CASSRDLTGTGNEQYS.

This clonotype was seen repeatedly, ten times or more. The CDR3 is CASRPTTGGSGELFF. The CDR3 DNA follows: TGTGCCAGCAGACCGACCACAGGGGGGTCCGGGGAGCTGTTTTTT. The chain couples TRBV7-8 to TRBJ2-2, with TRBD1 identical over 8 bases. Trimming cost V 6 bases and J 6 bases; bases outside gene matches: 9. CDR3 length equals 15 residues. Germline CDR1 is SGHVS and CDR2 is FQNEAQ.

V is TRBV6-5 and J is TRBJ2-1, with 10 bases identical to TRBD2. Germline lookup yields CDR1 MNHEY and CDR2 SVGAGI. The CDR3 contains 15 residues. Trimming took 0 bases from V and 8 from J; bases not matched to a gene: 4. The CDR3 region has the DNA TGTGCCAGCAGTTACTCGAGGCTAGCGGGAGATGAGCAGTTCTTC. This translates into CASSYSRLAGDEQFF.

This clonotype was seen ten or more times. This chain links TRBV4-2 with TRBJ2-2, with D perhaps matching TRBD1 (6 bases). Per germline, CDR1 LGHNA and CDR2 YNFKEQ. The CDR3 extends over 14 amino acids. V shed 1 base and J shed 6 bases, with 9 bases lying between them. In DNA form, the CDR3 reads TGTGCCAGCAGCCAAGCAGGGGTCGCCGGGGAGCTGTTTTTT. It specifies CASSQAGVAGELFF.

This clonotype was counted at least ten times. The V gene is TRBV6-2 or TRBV6-3, the J gene TRBJ1-1; no firm D call. Germline V gene lookup returns CDR1 MNHEY and CDR2 SVGEGT. This CDR3 has 19 residues. V lost 4 bases and J lost 0, with 24 bases in between. In nucleotides, the CDR3 is TGTGCCAGCAGTTTCAATCGGAAAGGGTCAGGCAGCTTGAACACTGAAGCTTTCTTT. It encodes CASSFNRKGSGSLNTEAFF.

This clonotype was observed at least ten times. A junction end diverges from the germline sequence, so it may reflect a read error. The chain is built from TRBV6-1 and TRBJ2-1, with 10 bases aligning to TRBD1. CDR1 and CDR2 (germline): MNHNS, SASEGT. The CDR3 is 15 amino acids. Here the CDR3 DNA reads TGTGCCAGCATTGAACGGGACAGGGGCTTCAATGAGCAGTTCTTC. Protein: CASIERDRGFNEQFF.

The chain is built from TRBV9 and TRBJ2-3; TRBD1 matches 9 bases. The CDR3 is made up of 15 amino acids. With V trimmed by 5 bases and J by 2 bases, 6 bases remained unmatched. The germline CDR1 and CDR2 sequences are SGDLS and YYNGEE. The CDR3 loop is CASSPGQGLTDTQYF. For the CDR3, the DNA is TGTGCCAGCAGTCCGGGACAGGGTCTCACAGATACGCAGTATTTT.

This clonotype appeared many times. The chain is built from TRBV6-1 and TRBJ2-7; weak D call: TRBD1 (6 bases). There are 16 residues in the CDR3. CDR1 and CDR2 from the germline V gene are MNHNS and SASEGT. V was clipped by 5 bases and J by 2 bases, with 19 bases between them. The CDR3 DNA reads TGTGCCAGCAGTAAATCAGACAGGCCCAGTCCCTACGAGCAGTACTTC. Protein sequence: CASSKSDRPSPYEQYF.

In this sample, this clonotype turned up many times. The chain recombines TRBV9 with TRBJ2-7; D may be TRBD1 (7 bases). Trimming removed 3 bases at V and 0 bases at J, with 10 bases between. Germline CDR1 reads SGDLS; CDR2 reads YYNGEE. The CDR3 is 14 residues long. CDR3 sequence (DNA): TGTGCCAGCAGCGCAGGGGGGAGCTCCTACGAGCAGTACTTC. Translation: CASSAGGSSYEQYF.

This clonotype appeared a few times. The chain combines TRBV10-2 with TRBJ2-7, with a possible D match to TRBD2 (5 bases). V lost 6 bases and J 0 bases, leaving 12 bases between the germline ends. Germline V gene lookup returns CDR1 WSHSY and CDR2 SAAADI. This CDR3 comprises 14 residues. CDR3 in DNA: TGCGCCAGCAGGGACTCCGAGAGCTCCTACGAGCAGTACTTC. Residues: CASRDSESSYEQYF.

This clonotype has a handful of counts. The gene calls are TRBV7-9 and TRBJ2-3; D remains unclear. Trimming stripped 2 bases from V and 7 bases from J, with 7 bases between. Germline CDR1 and CDR2: SEHNR and FQNEAQ (reference sequence). The CDR3 runs 12 residues. CDR3 nucleotide sequence: TGTGCCAGCAGCTTACCCCCGTATACGCAGTATTTT. It is translated as CASSLPPYTQYF.

This clonotype has just a few counts. The chain recombines TRBV4-3 with TRBJ2-7, with a weak D call TRBD1 (5 bases). V was clipped by 0 bases and J by 11 bases, with 14 bases between them. Germline V gives CDR1 LGHNA, CDR2 YSLEER. The CDR3 contains 13 residues. Here the CDR3 reads CASSQDQGYQEYF. CDR3 nucleotide sequence: TGCGCCAGCAGCCAAGATCAGGGCTACCAGGAGTACTTC.

This clonotype was picked up many times. The gene calls are TRBV5-5 and TRBJ1-2; D remains unclear. The CDR3 loop spans 14 amino acids. Trimming cost V 0 bases and J 0 bases, with 6 bases left between them. Per germline, CDR1 SGHKS and CDR2 YYEKEE (reference sequence). The CDR3 DNA reads as TGTGCCAGCAGCTTGGATGGGGCTAACTATGGCTACACCTTC. Its protein product is CASSLDGANYGYTF.

This clonotype was observed a few times. The chain uses TRBV30 and TRBJ2-3; 7 bases fit TRBD2. Looked up from germline, CDR1 is GTSNPN and CDR2 is SVGIG (reference sequence). CDR3 length: 10 amino acids. The trim removed 7 bases at V and 11 bases at J, leaving 6 bases unmatched. For the CDR3, the DNA is TGTGCCTACCAGACTAGCAGGCAGTATTTT. Its protein product is CAYQTSRQYF.

This clonotype was found once. This may come from a read error, since a much larger clone is one base off. V usage is TRBV7-3 and J usage is TRBJ1-1; possibly TRBD1 for D (6 bases). This CDR3 has 13 residues. Germline assignment: CDR1 SGHTA and CDR2 FQGTGA. DNA of the CDR3: TGTGTCAGCAGCTTACAGGGTAACACTGAAGCTTTCTTT. Residues: CVSSLQGNTEAFF.

The V call is TRBV5-1, the J call TRBJ1-1, with 9 bases lining up with TRBD1. V was pared by 6 bases and J by 3 bases, with 6 bases of the junction left unmatched. The CDR3 covers 14 residues. The V gene's germline CDR1 is SGHRS and CDR2 YFSETQ. The CDR3 region has the DNA TGCGCCAGCATCGATACAGGGGGCGACACTGAAGCTTTCTTT. This gives the protein CASIDTGGDTEAFF.

This chain connects TRBV4-1 to TRBJ2-5; perhaps TRBD2 as D (6 bases). The CDR3 totals 16 residues. V dropped 4 bases and J dropped 2 bases, with 17 bases sitting between them. Germline V gives CDR1 MGHRA, CDR2 YSYEKL. This CDR3 reads CASSRALIGRQETQYF. The CDR3, as DNA: TGCGCCAGCAGCCGCGCTCTTATCGGGAGACAAGAGACCCAGTACTTC.

The gene calls are TRBV25-1 and TRBJ1-1; D is ambiguous. Trimming stripped 7 bases from V and 4 bases from J, with 7 bases between. Germline loops: CDR1 MGHDK, CDR2 SYGVNS. This CDR3 is built from 11 residues. The DNA for the CDR3 is TGTGCCAGCACTGGAAGCACTGAAGCTTTCTTT. Amino acids: CASTGSTEAFF.

In this sample, this clonotype turned up many times. The V gene is TRBV5-1, the J gene TRBJ2-1; TRBD1 or TRBD2 may be the D gene (5 bases each). Germline CDR1 is SGHRS and CDR2 is YFSETQ. Trimming took off 4 bases at V and 3 bases at J, with 14 bases between the two ends. CDR3 length equals 15 residues. CDR3 in DNA: TGCGCCAGCAGCCTCGGGACGGCCGACTACAATGAGCAGTTCTTC. This translates into CASSLGTADYNEQFF. The full variable domain, in which reference TRBV5-1 and TRBJ2-1 provide the parts outside the CDR3, is KAGVTQTPRYLIKTRGQQVTLSCSPISGHRSVSWYQQTPGQGLQFLFEYFSETQRNKGNFPGRFSGRQFSNSRSEMNVSTLELGDSALYLCASSLGTADYNEQFFGPGTRLTVL.

This clonotype ranks as medium-sized (0.01 to 0.1%). The chain has TRBV6-5 and TRBJ2-7, with 12 bases lining up with TRBD2. CDR3 length: 14 amino acids. CDR1 and CDR2 from the germline V gene are MNHEY and SVGAGI. The V gene end was trimmed by 6 bases and the J gene end by 6 bases; junction bases not matched to a gene: 6. The CDR3 bases are TGTGCCAGCAGACGGACTAGCGGGATAGTCGAGCAGTACTTC. Its protein is CASRRTSGIVEQYF.

V gene TRBV18 combines with J gene TRBJ2-7, with no clear D. This CDR3 region has 16 residues. Germline V gene data show CDR1 as KGHSH and CDR2 as LQKENI. Trimming left V 2 bases short and J 3 bases short, with 17 bases between. CDR3 nucleotides: TGTGCCAGCTCACCATATCCTTGGTCACTGATCTACGAGCAGTACTTC. It specifies CASSPYPWSLIYEQYF.